What follows are 19 T cell receptor beta chains derived from one specimen sequenced in a study of T-cell reconstitution after alpha-beta-depleted transplantation in children. Library preparation (for TCRbeta) was performed with unique molecular identifiers. From the PCR reads, TCRdb called clonotypes with MiXCR, one entry per CDR3 protein. The profile shows roughly 790,000 distinct CDR3 sequences, roughly 15% of them singletons. The sample in question was PBMCs, mostly from graft donor cells, obtained 360 days after TCRalphabeta/CD19-depleted stem cell transplant. Receptors were obtained from a male patient aged 10 to 17 who had a stem cell transplant for acute lymphoblastic leukemia, so the T cells may come from the graft donor.

This clonotype occurred a few times. This chain's CDR3 is CASSPPRDSGKMGIYNEQFF. CDR3 DNA sequence: TGTGCCAGCTCACCACCTCGCGATAGCGGGAAGATGGGGATCTACAATGAGCAGTTCTTC. The gene calls are TRBV18 and TRBJ2-1, with 8 bases that match TRBD2. The CDR3 sequence is 20 residues long. The J segment lost 3 bases and the V segment lost 0 bases, leaving 16 bases of the junction unmatched. Germline loops: CDR1 KGHSH, CDR2 LQKENI.

The J gene is TRBJ2-7, the V gene TRBV5-6; 12 nucleotides line up with TRBD1. The junction had 6 bases not matched to a gene; V was cut back by 2 bases and J by 3 bases. CDR1 and CDR2 from the germline V gene are SGHDT and YYEEEE. The CDR3 spans 16 residues. The chain's CDR3 is CASSLTRDRGLYEQYF. The CDR3 nucleotides are TGTGCCAGCAGCTTAACCCGGGACAGGGGGCTCTACGAGCAGTACTTC.

This clonotype was detected many times. The chain joins TRBV12-3 or TRBV12-4 to TRBJ1-5; D ambiguous. The CDR3 is 14 amino acids. The germline V and J ends were trimmed by 3 bases and 5 bases, with 11 bases remaining between them. The CDR3 DNA is TGTGCCAGCAGTTTGGTGAACGGTTATCAGCCCCAGCATTTT. Its protein product is CASSLVNGYQPQHF.

V is TRBV19 and J is TRBJ1-2, with 9 bases lining up with TRBD1. In germline, CDR1 is LNHDA, CDR2 SQIVND (reference sequence). Trimming removed 5 bases from V and 4 bases from J; junction bases left unmatched: 8. This CDR3 comprises 15 residues. CDR3 sequence: CASSHGTGFPYGYTF. For the CDR3, the DNA is TGTGCCAGTAGTCATGGGACAGGGTTTCCCTATGGCTACACCTTC.

This clonotype has more than one count but fewer than ten. V usage is TRBV12-3 or TRBV12-4 and J usage is TRBJ2-7, with D maybe TRBD2 (5 bases). The V end was cut by 6 bases, the J end by 2 bases, with 11 bases between. The CDR3 covers 13 residues. DNA for the CDR3: TGTGCCAGCAGGGAGGACCCGGCCTACGAGCAGTACTTC. Translating it yields CASREDPAYEQYF.

J is TRBJ1-1 and V is TRBV19; no firm D call. CDR1 LNHDA and CDR2 SQIVND come from the germline V gene (reference sequence). Trimming removed 6 bases at V and 1 base at J, with 18 bases between. The CDR3 length is 16 residues. The CDR3 reads CASSLLTWTQNTEAFF. The CDR3 region has the DNA TGTGCCAGTAGCCTCCTCACATGGACCCAGAACACTGAAGCTTTCTTT.

J is TRBJ2-1 and V is TRBV6-2 or TRBV6-3; tentative D call: TRBD1 (5 bases). This CDR3 is built from 16 residues. V lost 5 bases, J lost 1 base, and 15 bases lay in between. Germline CDR1 is MNHEY and CDR2 is SVGEGT. Here the CDR3 reads CASSRQSDWSYNEQFF. For the CDR3, the DNA is TGTGCCAGCAGTCGACAGAGCGATTGGTCCTACAATGAGCAGTTCTTC.

This clonotype has more than one count but fewer than ten. This CDR3 reads CASSPLASSPLHF. The DNA for the CDR3 is TGTGCCAGTAGTCCCCTCGCTTCTTCACCCCTCCACTTT. V is TRBV19 and J is TRBJ1-6; D is uncertain. CDR1 is LNHDA, CDR2 SQIVND, per germline (reference sequence). The CDR3 contains 13 residues. V lost 5 bases and J 9 bases, leaving 11 bases between the germline ends.

This clonotype was detected many times. This rearrangement joins TRBV5-1 to TRBJ2-1, with D possibly TRBD2 on 6 matching bases. Trimming pared 0 bases from V and 4 bases from J, leaving 11 bases between. The CDR3 length is 15 residues. The germline gives CDR1 SGHRS, CDR2 YFSETQ. The CDR3 spells CASSLALARYNEQFF. The DNA of the CDR3 is TGCGCCAGCAGCTTGGCTCTAGCGAGATACAATGAGCAGTTCTTC.

In this sample, this clonotype turned up a few times. This rearrangement joins TRBV29-1 to TRBJ2-7; the D call may be TRBD1 or TRBD2 (5 bases each). V lost 5 bases and J 4 bases, leaving 15 bases between the germline ends. This CDR3 region has 13 residues. Germline V gene sequence: CDR1 SQVTM, CDR2 ANQGSEA. The CDR3: CSVPGTSGYEQYF. The CDR3 DNA sequence: TGCAGCGTTCCCGGGACCTCTGGGTACGAGCAGTACTTC.

This clonotype was recorded many times. The chain has TRBV29-1 and TRBJ2-1, with 7 bases matching TRBD2. V was clipped by 4 bases and J by 3 bases; unmatched bases: 3. CDR3 length equals 13 residues. Germline-derived CDR1 and CDR2 are SQVTM and ANQGSEA. The CDR3 loop reads CSVVGRGYNEQFF. The CDR3 coding sequence is TGCAGCGTTGTAGGGAGGGGCTACAATGAGCAGTTCTTC.

V is TRBV7-8 and J is TRBJ2-5; D gene ambiguous. The CDR3 spans 12 residues. Germline V gives CDR1 SGHVS, CDR2 FQNEAQ. V lost 0 bases and J 8 bases, leaving 7 bases between the germline ends. The CDR3 region has the DNA TGTGCCAGCAGCTTAGCGCGCGCAACCCAGTACTTC. Residues: CASSLARATQYF.

The chain couples TRBV5-1 to TRBJ2-1, with no clear D. Trimming took off 0 bases at V and 0 bases at J, with 7 bases between the two ends. Germline lookup yields CDR1 SGHRS and CDR2 YFSETQ. This CDR3 has 15 residues. CDR3 in amino acids: CASSLEPPSYNEQFF. For the CDR3, the DNA is TGCGCCAGCAGCTTGGAACCACCCTCCTACAATGAGCAGTTCTTC. The full variable domain, in which reference TRBV5-1 and TRBJ2-1 provide the parts outside the CDR3, is KAGVTQTPRYLIKTRGQQVTLSCSPISGHRSVSWYQQTPGQGLQFLFEYFSETQRNKGNFPGRFSGRQFSNSRSEMNVSTLELGDSALYLCASSLEPPSYNEQFFGPGTRLTVL.

For this clonotype: An end of the junction does not agree with germline; a read error may underlie this. The J gene is TRBJ2-7, the V gene TRBV5-1; the match to TRBD2 covers 8 bases. This CDR3 has 15 residues. CDR1 and CDR2 (germline): SGHRS, YFSETQ. CDR3 amino acids: CASSLGSGRVNEQYF. The CDR3 DNA is TGCGCCAGCAGTTTGGGGAGCGGGAGAGTGAACGAGCAGTACTTC.

The V call is TRBV27, the J call TRBJ2-7; D is possibly TRBD1 (5 bases). Germline V lookup: CDR1 MNHEY, CDR2 SMNVEV (reference sequence). The CDR3 is made up of 14 amino acids. Trimming stripped 3 bases from V and 3 bases from J, with 12 bases between. The CDR3 DNA sequence: TGTGCCAGCAGTTTGGGCAGGGAAATCTACGAGCAGTACTTC. This encodes CASSLGREIYEQYF.

The CDR3 coding sequence is TGTGCCCGCGGGACTAGCGGGGCAGATACGCAGTATTTT. This translates into CARGTSGADTQYF. The chain links TRBV30 to TRBJ2-3, with 13 bases matching TRBD2. Trimming cost V 8 bases and J 4 bases; bases outside gene matches: 3. CDR3 length equals 13 residues. Germline CDR1 GTSNPN, CDR2 SVGIG (reference sequence).

The chain recombines TRBV6-5 with TRBJ2-1; perhaps TRBD2 as D (5 bases). The CDR3 spans 13 residues. Trimming removed 4 bases from V and 6 bases from J, with 10 bases in between. Germline V gene data show CDR1 as MNHEY and CDR2 as SVGAGI. CDR3 protein: CASSSSSGNEQFF. CDR3 nucleotides: TGTGCCAGCAGTTCCTCCAGCGGCAATGAGCAGTTCTTC.

This chain joins TRBV7-9 and TRBJ2-7; either TRBD1 or TRBD2 may fit D (5 bases each). This CDR3 is 13 amino acids long. Germline V gives CDR1 SEHNR, CDR2 FQNEAQ (reference sequence). V was cut by 5 bases and J by 3 bases, with 11 bases left in between. The CDR3 spells CASSLKGRYEQYF. The CDR3 coding sequence is TGTGCCAGCAGCCTAAAGGGACGCTACGAGCAGTACTTC.

V is TRBV10-1 and J is TRBJ2-4; D is perhaps TRBD1 or TRBD2 (5 bases each). Per the germline V gene, CDR1 is WNHNN and CDR2 is SYGVQD (reference sequence). The CDR3 has 13 residues. V lost 6 bases, J lost 5 bases, and 11 bases lay in between. The DNA for the CDR3 is TGCGCCAGCAGAAGGGACGGGGAAAACATTCAGTACTTC. Translation: CASRRDGENIQYF.